Below are 25 T cell receptor beta chains sequenced from a single sample in a study of CD8+CD57+ T cells in acquired aplastic anemia. The study profiled TCR beta VDJ and CDR3 using genomic DNA as template. TCRdb independently ran MiXCR on the reads; one entry per CDR3 protein. The table lists roughly 250,000 distinct CDR3 sequences, about 80% of them singletons. The authors sequenced patients whose flow cytometry had shown CD8+CD57+ cell expansion. The specimen was sorted CD4+, CD8+, or CD8+CD57+ T cells (not recorded which) from PBMCs. The receptors were gathered from a human donor with aplastic anemia.

About this clonotype itself: The junction departs from germline at one end; a sequencing error may be responsible. J is TRBJ2-3 and V is TRBV2, with a tentative D call TRBD1 (5 bases). The germline CDR1 and CDR2 sequences are SNHLY and FYNNEI. The CDR3 loop spans 14 amino acids. Written as DNA, the CDR3 is TGTGCCAGCAGCAAGGTGACAGAAGCCTATTCTCAGCAATTT. It translates to CASSKVTEAYSQQF.

This chain joins TRBV14 and TRBJ1-1; D gene unclear. Germline assignment: CDR1 SGHDN and CDR2 FVKESK. The CDR3 length is 15 residues. V was trimmed by 3 bases and J by 10 bases, leaving 21 bases between them. CDR3 bases: TGTGCCAGCAGCCAGGCCAGGACTACGAGCAGTACAGCTTTCTTT. As protein: CASSQARTTSSTAFF. The full variable domain, rest sourced from reference TRBV14 and TRBJ1-1, is EAGVTQFPSHSVIEKGQTVTLRCDPISGHDNLYWYRRVMGKEIKFLLHFVKESKQDESGMPNNRFLAERTGGTYSTLKVQPAELEDSGVYFCASSQARTTSSTAFFGQGTRLTVV.

Concerning this clonotype: The junction and the germline gene differ at one end; a read error may be behind it. This rearrangement joins TRBV7-3 to TRBJ2-1; D perhaps matches TRBD2 (7 bases). This CDR3 is 13 amino acids long. The germline gives CDR1 SGHTA, CDR2 FQGTGA. The CDR3 spells CASSFGGGYTGVF. CDR3 in DNA: TGTGCCAGCAGCTTTGGGGGGGGCTATACCGGGGTCTTC.

Turning to this clonotype: Lacking the conserved final phenylalanine or tryptophan, this CDR3 likely reflects a read error. The limits of the CDR3 on the DNA are not certain, so only TCRdb's listed CDR3 is given. CDR3 sequence: CASSVGGVHEQCFTP. This chain connects TRBV2 to TRBJ1-2; whether TRBD1, the table's D call, matches the DNA was not checked. Germline CDR1 is SNHLY and CDR2 is FYNNEI. The CDR3 totals 15 residues, both ends included.

The J gene is TRBJ1-1, the V gene TRBV9; D may be TRBD1 (5 bases). The V gene lost 4 bases and the J gene lost 14 bases, with 30 bases spanning the gap. The germline V gene encodes CDR1 SGDLS and CDR2 YYNGEE. This CDR3 contains 16 residues. The CDR3 sequence: CASSSGIAGPANEQFF. The CDR3 DNA is TGTGCCAGCAGCTCCGGGATAGCGGGACCTGCGAATGAGCAGTTCTTT.

The genes are TRBV19 and TRBJ2-1, with 8 bases aligning to TRBD2. V shed 6 bases and J 16 bases; nucleotides not matched to a gene: 23. Germline values: CDR1 LNHDA, CDR2 SQIVND (reference sequence). This CDR3 comprises 16 residues. CDR3 bases: TGTGCCAGTAGCTTACATAGAGGCGGGGGGAATGATCAGCTCTTCTTC. Translated, it gives CASSLHRGGGNDQLFF.

This chain uses TRBV11-2 with TRBJ1-1; no clear D gene. Germline V lookup: CDR1 SGHAT, CDR2 FQNNGV. This CDR3 has 15 amino acids. V shed 5 bases and J shed 1 base, with 14 bases lying between them. The CDR3 protein is CASSPTPGGNTEAFF. CDR3 in DNA: TGTGCCAGCAGCCCGACGCCTGGAGGGAACACTGAAGCTTTCTTT.

This chain uses TRBV5-1 with TRBJ2-3, with D perhaps TRBD2 (5 bases). V dropped 0 bases and J dropped 5 bases, with 13 bases sitting between them. Germline loops: CDR1 SGHRS, CDR2 YFSETQ. CDR3 size: 15 residues. CDR3 in amino acids: CASSLEGATKDTQYF. DNA of the CDR3: TGCGCCAGCAGCTTGGAAGGAGCGACTAAAGATACGCAGTATTTT.

This chain links TRBV9 with TRBJ1-1; no clear D gene. This CDR3 has 15 amino acids. Germline values: CDR1 SGDLS, CDR2 YYNGEE. The V end lost 0 bases, the J end lost 12 bases, and 21 bases lay between the germline ends. CDR3 residues: CASSVEVNTPYDSFF. The CDR3 region has the DNA TGTGCCAGCAGCGTAGAAGTTAATACTCCTTATGACTCTTTCTTT.

The genes are TRBV29-1 and TRBJ1-1; maybe TRBD1 (5 bases). CDR3 length: 12 residues. The V gene lost 7 bases and the J gene lost 0 bases, with 9 bases spanning the gap. Germline V lookup: CDR1 SQVTM, CDR2 ANQGSEA. For the CDR3, the DNA is TGCAGCGCGGGACGGATGAACACTGAAGCTTTCTTT. Translation: CSAGRMNTEAFF.

About this clonotype: One junction end does not reproduce the germline sequence, and a read error may be involved. This chain connects TRBV9 to TRBJ2-3, with 11 nucleotides matching TRBD2. Germline V gives CDR1 SGDLS, CDR2 YYNGEE. CDR3 length: 14 amino acids. The CDR3 spells CASSLAGGNNTEHF. DNA for the CDR3: TGTGCCAGCAGTTTAGCGGGGGGGAACAACACGGAGCATTTT.

With respect to this clonotype: The conserved final phenylalanine or tryptophan is absent from the CDR3, which likely points to a read error. No DNA is shown, since the ends of the CDR3 on it are uncertain; the CDR3 is the one TCRdb lists. V gene TRBV7-9 combines with J gene TRBJ2-4. From germline, CDR1 is SEHNR and CDR2 FQNEAQ (reference sequence). Including both end residues, the CDR3 is 12 amino acids long. This CDR3 reads CASGGAGSIQNV.

This chain joins TRBV29-1 and TRBJ2-7; D uncertain. The CDR3 has 14 amino acids. Germline V gives CDR1 SQVTM, CDR2 ANQGSEA. Trimming pared 4 bases from V and 4 bases from J, leaving 17 bases between. CDR3: CSVVEPVAGYEQYF. Written as DNA, the CDR3 is TGCAGCGTTGTCGAGCCAGTGGCCGGTTACGAGCAGTACTTC.

With regard to this clonotype: One end of the junction fails to match germline, which may point to a read error. The J gene is TRBJ2-3, the V gene TRBV7-8, with D unclear. The germline V gene has CDR1 SGHVS and CDR2 FQNEAQ. The CDR3 is 14 amino acids. This CDR3 is CASSFVPDGTALSF. The CDR3 nucleotides read TGTGCCAGCAGCTTTGTTCCAGACGGCACAGCGCTTTCCTTT.

About this clonotype: No conserved phenylalanine or tryptophan is present at the end of the CDR3, so a read error is the likely explanation. The DNA is omitted, as the CDR3 cannot be located on it reliably, and the CDR3 follows TCRdb's listing. The chain uses TRBV7-9 and TRBJ1-5. Germline V gene data show CDR1 as SEHNR and CDR2 as FQNEAQ (reference sequence). The CDR3 is 13 residues long, counting both termini. The CDR3 protein is CASSHTRSGGCDE.

Note on this clonotype: One junction end does not reproduce the germline sequence, and a read error may be involved. The chain combines TRBV7-8 with TRBJ2-3; D tentatively reads TRBD1 or TRBD2 (5 bases each). The CDR3 extends over 13 amino acids. Germline values: CDR1 SGHVS, CDR2 FQNEAQ. CDR3 protein: CASSLLGGHETHF. The CDR3 region has the DNA TGTGCCAGCAGCTTGTTAGGAGGACACGAGACGCATTTT.

With regard to this clonotype: At one boundary the junction diverges from the germline segment, which might be a read error. This sequence joins TRBV29-1 and TRBJ2-7; D possibly corresponds to TRBD2 (7 bases). This CDR3 has 13 residues. Germline V lookup: CDR1 SQVTM, CDR2 ANQGSEA. Written as DNA, the CDR3 is TGCGGCGTGTGGGGGGGGCCCACCTACGAGCAGTACTTC. As protein: CGVWGGPTYEQYF.

To note about this clonotype: The conserved phenylalanine or tryptophan normally closing the CDR3 is absent here, so this likely arose from a read error. The chain uses TRBV2 and TRBJ2-3; 8 bases are a match to TRBD2. V trimming: 8 bases; J trimming: 9 bases; junction bases outside the gene matches: 13. Looked up from germline, CDR1 is SNHLY and CDR2 is FYNNEI. This CDR3 comprises 14 residues. The CDR3 nucleotides are TGTGCCAGCGGCTTCGCGGGAGGTGCTAAGACGCAGTATGTT. Translation: CASGFAGGAKTQYV.

The chain links TRBV7-9 to TRBJ1-2, with no clear D. Germline V gene sequence: CDR1 SEHNR, CDR2 FQNEAQ (reference sequence). The CDR3 totals 15 residues. The germline V and J ends were trimmed by 5 bases and 14 bases, with 27 bases remaining between them. CDR3 nucleotides: TGTGCCAGCAGCCCTGTAGGGAGCTTCGAGTACGTCGGGACCTTC. Translation: CASSPVGSFEYVGTF.

This clonotype was observed a handful of times. In DNA form, the CDR3 reads TGTGCCAGGGGCGTGGGCTCAGATACGCAGTATTTT. This translates into CARGVGSDTQYF. The chain uses TRBV2 and TRBJ2-3; the D is unclear. The germline gives CDR1 SNHLY, CDR2 FYNNEI. The germline V and J ends were trimmed by 9 bases and 4 bases, with 11 bases remaining between them. The CDR3 has 12 amino acids.

This chain joins TRBV29-1 and TRBJ1-4, with 12 bases matching TRBD1. Germline assignment: CDR1 SQVTM and CDR2 ANQGSEA. The CDR3 contains 16 residues. V lost 6 bases, J lost 3 bases, and 8 bases stayed unmatched. Written as DNA, the CDR3 is TGCAGCGTGGCACCGGGACAGGGGGCGGCTAATGAAAAACTGTTTTTT. It specifies CSVAPGQGAANEKLFF.

On this clonotype: The CDR3 end shows no conserved phenylalanine or tryptophan, and so a read error is likely. The DNA is left out, because the CDR3 cannot be placed on it with certainty; the CDR3 is given as TCRdb lists it. V usage is TRBV7-9 and J usage is TRBJ2-3; the D call of TRBD1 is as the table states it, not checked on the DNA. Germline V gives CDR1 SEHNR, CDR2 FQNEAQ (reference sequence). The CDR3 region is 13 residues in length, termini included. The CDR3 loop reads CASSLGGTYGANV.

The rearrangement joins TRBV12-3 or TRBV12-4 to TRBJ1-5; 7 bases line up with TRBD1. V dropped 8 bases and J dropped 1; count of bases not matched to a gene: 5. This CDR3 has 14 residues. The CDR3 DNA follows: TGTGCCAGCGGCGAACAGGGGAGCAATCAGCCCCAGCATTTT. This encodes CASGEQGSNQPQHF.

The chain couples TRBV6-5 to TRBJ2-7; no definite D call. This CDR3 spans 15 amino acids. With 2 bases removed from V and 6 bases from J, the gap between germline ends came to 17 bases. Germline V gives CDR1 MNHEY, CDR2 SVGAGI. The CDR3 nucleotides read TGTGCCAGCAGTTACGTGCAGGCGAACCTGGCCGAGCAGTACGTC. It specifies CASSYVQANLAEQYV.

The chain employs TRBV29-1 and TRBJ1-2; possible D gene TRBD1, 5 bases. Germline V gene data show CDR1 as SQVTM and CDR2 as ANQGSEA. This CDR3 comprises 12 residues. V shed 7 bases and J shed 5 bases, with 14 bases lying between them. This CDR3 reads CSAQGEGYGYTF. CDR3 DNA sequence: TGCAGCGCCCAGGGAGAAGGGTATGGCTACACCTTC. The variable domain in full, completed from reference TRBV29-1 and TRBJ1-2, reads SAVISQKPSRDICQRGTSLTIQCQVDSQVTMMFWYRQQPGQSLTLIATANQGSEATYESGFVIDKFPISRPNLTFSTLTVSNMSPEDSSIYLCSAQGEGYGYTFGSGTRLTVV.